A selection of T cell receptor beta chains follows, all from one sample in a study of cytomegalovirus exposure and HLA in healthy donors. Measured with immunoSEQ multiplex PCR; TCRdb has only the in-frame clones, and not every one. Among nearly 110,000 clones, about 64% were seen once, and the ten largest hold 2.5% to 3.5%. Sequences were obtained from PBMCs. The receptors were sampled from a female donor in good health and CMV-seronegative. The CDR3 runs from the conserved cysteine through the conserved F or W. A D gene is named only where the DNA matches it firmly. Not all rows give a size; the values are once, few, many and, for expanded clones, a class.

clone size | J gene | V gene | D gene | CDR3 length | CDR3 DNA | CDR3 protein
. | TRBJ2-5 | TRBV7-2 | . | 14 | TGTGCCAGCAGCTTAGCACAGGTCCAAGAGACCCAGTACTTC | CASSLAQVQETQYF
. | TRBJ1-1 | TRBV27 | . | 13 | TGTGCCAGCAGTTTTTCGGTGAACACTGAAGCTTTCTTT | CASSFSVNTEAFF
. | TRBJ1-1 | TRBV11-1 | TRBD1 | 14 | TGTGCCAGCAGCCTTGGACAGGGCAACACTGAAGCTTTCTTT | CASSLGQGNTEAFF
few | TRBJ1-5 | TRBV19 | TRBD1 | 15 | TGTGCCAGTAGTATAAGGGACAGGGGCTATCAGCCCCAGCATTTT | CASSIRDRGYQPQHF
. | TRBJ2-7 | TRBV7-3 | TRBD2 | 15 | TGTGCCAGCAGCTTAGAGGCGGGAGACTTCTACGAGCAGTACTTC | CASSLEAGDFYEQYF
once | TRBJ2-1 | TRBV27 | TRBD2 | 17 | TGTGCCAGCAGTTTAGGACTAGCGGGAGGGTCCTACAATGAGCAGTTCTTC | CASSLGLAGGSYNEQFF
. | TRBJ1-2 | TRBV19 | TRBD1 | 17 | TGTGCCAGTAGCCCTACCCCCCCTGACAGGGGGCGAAATGGCTACACCTTC | CASSPTPPDRGRNGYTF
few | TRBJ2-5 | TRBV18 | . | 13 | TGTGCCAGCTGCCCGCTGAGGGGGGAGACCCAGTACTTC | CASCPLRGETQYF
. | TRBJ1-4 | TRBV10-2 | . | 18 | TGCGCCAGCAGTGCGCGCCGCTTCGGGGGTCAAACTAATGAAAAACTGTTTTTT | CASSARRFGGQTNEKLFF
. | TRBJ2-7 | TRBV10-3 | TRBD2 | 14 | TGTGCCATCAGTGGAGGGACTAGCTACTACGAGCAGTACTTC | CAISGGTSYYEQYF
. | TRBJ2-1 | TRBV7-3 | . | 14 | TGTGCCAGCAGCTTAACAGCGAGTTACAATGAGCAGTTCTTC | CASSLTASYNEQFF
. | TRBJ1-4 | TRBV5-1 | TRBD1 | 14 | TGCGCCAGCAGCTTTGGGACAGGGAATGAAAAACTGTTTTTT | CASSFGTGNEKLFF
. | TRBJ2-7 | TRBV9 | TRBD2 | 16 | TGTGCCAGCAGCCCGAGGACTAGCGGGGTACAGAACGAGCAGTACTTC | CASSPRTSGVQNEQYF
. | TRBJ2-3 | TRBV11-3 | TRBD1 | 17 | TGTGCCAGCAGCTTGGGGGCCGGGACAGGGAGCACAGATACGCAGTATTTT | CASSLGAGTGSTDTQYF
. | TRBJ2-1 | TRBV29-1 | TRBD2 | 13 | TGCAGCGTCGGACTAGCTCCACGGCCTGAGCAGTTCTTC | CSVGLAPRPEQFF
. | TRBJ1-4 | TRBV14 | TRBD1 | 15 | TGTGCCAGCAGCCAGATCCGGGACAGCCCCAGCGGACTGTTTTTT | CASSQIRDSPSGLFF
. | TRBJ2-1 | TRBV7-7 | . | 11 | TGTGCCATTAGTAGCCAGAATGAGCAGTTCTTC | CAISSQNEQFF